This is a list of T cell receptor beta chains from one sample in a study of PD-L1 blockade in urothelial cancer. The assay was immunoSEQ multiplex PCR, and TCRdb's table has in-frame clones only and misses some. The sample holds around 45,000 clones; 88% are singletons and the top ten take approximately 14%. Sequences were derived from PBMCs, sampled around atezolizumab (anti-PD-L1) treatment. The source is a woman in her sixties or seventies with urothelial cancer. CDR3s include the opening cysteine and the closing phenylalanine or tryptophan. Fields, in order: J gene, D gene, V gene, clone size, CDR3 DNA, CDR3 protein. D genes are given only for firm matches. Part of the rows lack a size; the others show once, few, many or a class for expanded clones.

>TRBJ1-2|-|TRBV11-2|-
TGTGCCAGCAGCTCGAACTATGGCTACACCTTC
CASSSNYGYTF
>TRBJ2-7|TRBD1|TRBV5-1|-
TGCGCCAGCAGCTTGGTAGGGGACAGCTCCTACGAGCAGTACTTC
CASSLVGDSSYEQYF
>TRBJ1-2|-|TRBV14|-
TGTGCCAGCAGCCCCACCCGGACAGCCCCCTATGGCTACACCTTC
CASSPTRTAPYGYTF
>TRBJ1-5|-|TRBV5-6|-
TGTGCCAGCAGCTTCTGGGGAGGCAATCAGCCCCAGCATTTT
CASSFWGGNQPQHF
>TRBJ2-7|-|TRBV11-2|-
TGTGCCAGCAGCTCCCCTCGAGTCCCCGGCTCGGGGTACGAGCAGTACTTC
CASSSPRVPGSGYEQYF
>TRBJ1-2|-|TRBV10-3|-
TGTGCCATCAGTGAGGCACAGGACTATGGCTACACCTTC
CAISEAQDYGYTF
>TRBJ1-2|-|TRBV25-1|-
TGTGCCAGCACGGGTTTCGGAGCCTATGGCTACACCTTC
CASTGFGAYGYTF
>TRBJ1-5|-|TRBV29-1|-
TGCAGCGTTTTAGGGAGTATGCCCAATCAGCCCCAGCATTTT
CSVLGSMPNQPQHF
>TRBJ2-1|-|TRBV6-1|-
TGTGCCAGCAGTGCCCTATACTACAATGAGCAGTTCTTC
CASSALYYNEQFF
>TRBJ1-2|TRBD1|TRBV6-5|-
TGTGCCAGCAGTCCGGGACAGCTCTATGGCTACACCTTC
CASSPGQLYGYTF
>TRBJ1-2|TRBD1|TRBV19|-
TGTGCCAGTAGTATCCGACAGGGCGGCTATGGCTACACCTTC
CASSIRQGGYGYTF
>TRBJ2-1|-|TRBV6-5|-
TGTGCCAGCAGTTACTCACAGGCCGACTCCTACAATGAGCAGTTCTTC
CASSYSQADSYNEQFF
>TRBJ2-2|-|TRBV5-1|-
TGCGCCAGCAGCTTGGCCGGGGACACCGGGGAGCTGTTTTTT
CASSLAGDTGELFF
>TRBJ2-7|TRBD1|TRBV28|-
TGTGCCAGCAGTCCGACAGGGCTCGGTTTCGAGCAGTACTTC
CASSPTGLGFEQYF
>TRBJ1-2|-|TRBV7-9|-
TGTGCCAGCAGCTTAGCGGAGGACACCTTC
CASSLAEDTF
>TRBJ2-1|TRBD2|TRBV15|-
TGTGCCACCAGAGGGCGGGAGGCCTATGAGCAGTTCTTC
CATRGREAYEQFF
>TRBJ1-1|-|TRBV6-5|-
TGTGCCAGCAGGGCCGAGGAGATAGCTTTCTTT
CASRAEEIAFF
>TRBJ2-4|-|TRBV15|-
TGTGCCACCAGCAGACCGTTCGGGGATCCCAAAAACATTCAGTACTTC
CATSRPFGDPKNIQYF
>TRBJ2-7|-|TRBV25-1|-
TGTGCCAGCAGTGAGTTTGAGATTTTTAGGGGGAACGAGCAGTACTTC
CASSEFEIFRGNEQYF
>TRBJ2-5|-|TRBV19|-
TGTGCCAGTAGTATGAACGGGAGAGAGACCCAGTACTTC
CASSMNGRETQYF
>TRBJ2-1|TRBD1|TRBV7-2|-
TGTGCCAGCAGCGTCACAGGGGGCCACATCTACAATGAGCAGTTCTTC
CASSVTGGHIYNEQFF
>TRBJ2-3|TRBD2|TRBV5-1|once
TGCGCCAGCAGCTCCATGGGGGGGGGCACAGATACGCAGTATTTT
CASSSMGGGTDTQYF
>TRBJ1-6|-|TRBV5-4|-
TGTGCCAGCAACTCTCAACAGGGTTACAATTCACCCCTCCACTTT
CASNSQQGYNSPLHF
>TRBJ1-2|-|TRBV5-6|-
TGTGCCAGCAGCTTGGCCGCGGGGGCCGGCTATGGCTACACCTTC
CASSLAAGAGYGYTF
>TRBJ2-1|-|TRBV2|-
TGTGCCAGCGAGACGGGCGGAGGCAATGAGCAGTTCTTC
CASETGGGNEQFF
>TRBJ2-1|TRBD2|TRBV2|-
TGTGCCAGCAGACCGGGAGGGACCTGGAATGAGCAGTTCTTC
CASRPGGTWNEQFF
>TRBJ1-3|-|TRBV18|-
TGTGCCAGCTCAGTAGGACAGACCTCTGGAAACACCATATATTTT
CASSVGQTSGNTIYF
>TRBJ2-7|-|TRBV4-3|-
TGCGCCAGCAGCCAAGGGGGGCCCAGGGACGAGCAGTACTTC
CASSQGGPRDEQYF
>TRBJ2-5|-|TRBV7-3|once
TGTGCCAGCAGCTTAAAGCGAGAAACGGCCCAGTACTTC
CASSLKRETAQYF
>TRBJ1-5|-|TRBV23-1|-
TGCGCCAGCCCGGGGGATCAGCCCCAGCATTTT
CASPGDQPQHF
>TRBJ2-1|-|TRBV7-6|-
TGTGCCAGCAGCCGGCGTATAGGGCAGGGCTCCTACAATGAGCAGTTCTTC
CASSRRIGQGSYNEQFF
>TRBJ1-1|-|TRBV15|few
TGTGCCACCAGCCGTTCCGGGACAAGCTCTGAAGCTTTCTTT
CATSRSGTSSEAFF